This paragraph covers one T cell receptor (beta chain) sequence. These data are taken from a study of blood T cell repertoires in COVID-19. CDR1 and CDR2 (germline): SGHRS, YFSETQ. This CDR3 is built from 14 residues. V lost 0 bases to trimming and J lost 5 bases, with 10 bases between them. Assay: immunoSEQ multiplex PCR; the TCRdb copy retains only in-frame clones and omits some. The table lists around 250,000 clones, around four fifths of them singletons. This TCR was sampled from a man older than 75 with acute or convalescent COVID-19. The chain carries TRBV5-1 and TRBJ2-3; D unclear. The sequencing sample was made of peripheral blood. The CDR3 spells CASSLGLNGDTQYF. DNA of the CDR3: TGCGCCAGCAGCTTGGGACTCAATGGAGATACGCAGTATTTT.